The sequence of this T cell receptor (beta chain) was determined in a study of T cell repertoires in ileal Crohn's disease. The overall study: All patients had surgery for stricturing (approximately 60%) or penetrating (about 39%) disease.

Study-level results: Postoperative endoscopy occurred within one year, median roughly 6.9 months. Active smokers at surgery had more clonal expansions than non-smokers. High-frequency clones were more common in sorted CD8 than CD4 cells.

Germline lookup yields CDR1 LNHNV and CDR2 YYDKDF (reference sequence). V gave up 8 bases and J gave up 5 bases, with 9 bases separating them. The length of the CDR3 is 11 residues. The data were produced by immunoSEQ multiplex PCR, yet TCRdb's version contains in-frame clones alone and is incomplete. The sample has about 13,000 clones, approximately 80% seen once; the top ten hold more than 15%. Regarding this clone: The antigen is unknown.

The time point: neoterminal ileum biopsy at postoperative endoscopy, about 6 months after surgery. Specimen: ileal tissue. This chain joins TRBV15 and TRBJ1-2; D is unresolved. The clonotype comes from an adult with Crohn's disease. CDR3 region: CATGAAYGYTF. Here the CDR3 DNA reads TGTGCCACCGGTGCAGCGTATGGCTACACCTTC.